The T cell receptor (beta chain) described here comes from a study of early T cells in non-severe SARS-CoV-2 infection. The V gene lost 4 bases and the J gene lost 4 bases, with 20 bases spanning the gap. The germline V gene encodes CDR1 MNHEY and CDR2 SVGEGT. The CDR3 runs to 18 residues. This clonotype was found many times. MiXCR, run by TCRdb on the 5' RACE reads, gives a single entry per CDR3 protein. The table lists around 25,000 distinct CDR3 sequences, about 4.6% of them singletons. The V gene is TRBV6-2 or TRBV6-3, the J gene TRBJ2-6; D might be TRBD1 (6 bases). The sequenced material came from whole blood. The origin of this receptor is an adult who was a healthcare worker with PCR-confirmed SARS-CoV-2 infection or an uninfected control (not recorded which). The CDR3 region is CASSLPAQGIGGANVLTF. In DNA, the CDR3 is TGTGCCAGCAGTTTGCCGGCACAGGGTATTGGCGGGGCCAACGTCCTGACTTTC.